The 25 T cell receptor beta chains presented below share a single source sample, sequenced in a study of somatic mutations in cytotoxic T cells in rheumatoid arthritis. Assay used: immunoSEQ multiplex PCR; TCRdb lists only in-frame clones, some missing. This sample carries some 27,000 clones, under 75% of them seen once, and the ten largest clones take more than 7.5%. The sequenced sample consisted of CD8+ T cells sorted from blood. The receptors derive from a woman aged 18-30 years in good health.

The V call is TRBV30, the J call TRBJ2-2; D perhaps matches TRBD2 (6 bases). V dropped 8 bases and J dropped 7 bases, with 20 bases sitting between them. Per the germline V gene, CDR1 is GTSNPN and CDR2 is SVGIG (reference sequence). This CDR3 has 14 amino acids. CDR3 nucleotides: TGTGCCGCTGGGACTCTCCGGGGAAGCGGGGAGCTGTTTTTT. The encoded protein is CAAGTLRGSGELFF.

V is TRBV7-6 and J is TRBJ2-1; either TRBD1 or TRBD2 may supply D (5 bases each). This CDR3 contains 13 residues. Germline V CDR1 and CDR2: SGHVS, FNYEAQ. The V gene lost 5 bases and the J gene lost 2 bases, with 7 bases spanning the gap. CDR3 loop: CASSPGPYNEQFF. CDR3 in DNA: TGTGCCAGCAGCCCGGGGCCCTACAATGAGCAGTTCTTC.

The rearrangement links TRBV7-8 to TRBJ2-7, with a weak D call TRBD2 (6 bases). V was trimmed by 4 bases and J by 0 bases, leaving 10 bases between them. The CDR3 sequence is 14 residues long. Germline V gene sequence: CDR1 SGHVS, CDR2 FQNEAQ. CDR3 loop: CASSYGGNSYEQYV. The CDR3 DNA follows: TGTGCCAGCAGCTATGGCGGGAACTCCTACGAGCAGTACGTC.

The CDR3 DNA reads TGCGCCAGCAGCCAAGGACAGATCTATGGCTACACCTTC. This sequence encodes CASSQGQIYGYTF. This sequence joins TRBV4-1 and TRBJ1-2, with D maybe TRBD1 (5 bases). The CDR3 loop spans 13 amino acids. Germline CDR1 reads MGHRA; CDR2 reads YSYEKL. V dropped 1 base and J dropped 4 bases, with 7 bases sitting between them.

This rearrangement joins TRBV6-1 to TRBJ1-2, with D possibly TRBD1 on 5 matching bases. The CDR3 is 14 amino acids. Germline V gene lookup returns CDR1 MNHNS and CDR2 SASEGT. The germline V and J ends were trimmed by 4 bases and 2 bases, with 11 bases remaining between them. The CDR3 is CASSVGQGNYGYTF. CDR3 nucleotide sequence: TGTGCCAGCAGTGTCGGGCAGGGAAACTATGGCTACACCTTC.

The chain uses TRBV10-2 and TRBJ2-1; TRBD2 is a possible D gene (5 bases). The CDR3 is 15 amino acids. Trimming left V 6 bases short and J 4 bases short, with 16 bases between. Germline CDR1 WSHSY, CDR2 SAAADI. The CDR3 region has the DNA TGCGCCAGCAGCACCCTAGCTGGAAGTTACAATGAGCAGTTCTTC. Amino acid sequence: CASSTLAGSYNEQFF.

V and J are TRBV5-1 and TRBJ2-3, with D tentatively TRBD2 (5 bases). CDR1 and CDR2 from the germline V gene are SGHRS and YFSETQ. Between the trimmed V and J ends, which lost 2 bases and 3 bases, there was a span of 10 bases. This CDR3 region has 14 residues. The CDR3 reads CASSFYSATDTQYF. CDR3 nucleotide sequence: TGCGCCAGCAGCTTTTATAGCGCGACAGATACGCAGTATTTT.

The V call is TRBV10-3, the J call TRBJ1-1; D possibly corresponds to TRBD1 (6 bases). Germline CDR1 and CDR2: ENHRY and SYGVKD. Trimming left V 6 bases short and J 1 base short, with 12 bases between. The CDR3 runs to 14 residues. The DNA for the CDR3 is TGTGCCATCAGGGACCCGGGACAGAACACTGAAGCTTTCTTT. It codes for CAIRDPGQNTEAFF.

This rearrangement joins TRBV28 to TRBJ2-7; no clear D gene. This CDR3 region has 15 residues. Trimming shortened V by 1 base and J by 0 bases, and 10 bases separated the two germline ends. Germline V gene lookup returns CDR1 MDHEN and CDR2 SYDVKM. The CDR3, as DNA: TGTGCCAGCAGTTTATCCACTATGGGCTCCTACGAGCAGTACTTC. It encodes CASSLSTMGSYEQYF.

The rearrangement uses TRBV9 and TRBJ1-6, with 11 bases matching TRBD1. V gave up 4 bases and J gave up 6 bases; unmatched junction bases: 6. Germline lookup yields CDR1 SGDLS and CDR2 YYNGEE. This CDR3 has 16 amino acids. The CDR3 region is CASSTGTGGFNSPLHF. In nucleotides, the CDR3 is TGTGCCAGCAGCACCGGGACAGGGGGATTTAATTCACCCCTCCACTTT.

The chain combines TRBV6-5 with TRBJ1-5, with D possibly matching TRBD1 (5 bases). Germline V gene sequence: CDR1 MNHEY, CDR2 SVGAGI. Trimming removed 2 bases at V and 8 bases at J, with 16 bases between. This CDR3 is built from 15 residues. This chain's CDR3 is CASSYGGGVGEPQHF. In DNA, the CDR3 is TGTGCCAGCAGTTACGGGGGGGGAGTGGGGGAGCCCCAGCATTTT.

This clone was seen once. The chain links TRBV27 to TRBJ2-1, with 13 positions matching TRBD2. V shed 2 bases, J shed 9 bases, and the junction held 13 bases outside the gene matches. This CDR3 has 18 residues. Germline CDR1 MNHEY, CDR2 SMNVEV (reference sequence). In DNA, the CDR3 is TGTGCCAGCAGTTTACTAGGCTCAGGGACTAGCGGGATTAGTGAGCAGTTCTTC. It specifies CASSLLGSGTSGISEQFF.

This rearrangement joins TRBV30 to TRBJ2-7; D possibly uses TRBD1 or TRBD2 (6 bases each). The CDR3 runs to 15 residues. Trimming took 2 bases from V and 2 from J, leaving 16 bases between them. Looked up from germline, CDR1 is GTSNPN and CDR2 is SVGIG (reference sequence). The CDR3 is CAWSITGALAYEQYF. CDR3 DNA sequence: TGTGCCTGGAGTATCACGGGGGCCCTCGCCTACGAGCAGTACTTC.

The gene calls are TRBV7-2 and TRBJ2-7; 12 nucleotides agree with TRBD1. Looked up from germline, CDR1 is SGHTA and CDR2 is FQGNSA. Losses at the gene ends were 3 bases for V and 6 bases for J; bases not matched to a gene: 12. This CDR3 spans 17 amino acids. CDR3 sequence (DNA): TGTGCCAGCAGCTTGACGGCTTCCGGGACAGGGGGCTCCGAGCAGTACTTC. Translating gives CASSLTASGTGGSEQYF.

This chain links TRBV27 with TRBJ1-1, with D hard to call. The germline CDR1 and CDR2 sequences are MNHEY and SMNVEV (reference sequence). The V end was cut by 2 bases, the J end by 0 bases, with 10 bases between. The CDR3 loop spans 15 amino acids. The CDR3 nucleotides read TGTGCCAGCAGTTTAGCCCACCAGATGAACACTGAAGCTTTCTTT. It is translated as CASSLAHQMNTEAFF.

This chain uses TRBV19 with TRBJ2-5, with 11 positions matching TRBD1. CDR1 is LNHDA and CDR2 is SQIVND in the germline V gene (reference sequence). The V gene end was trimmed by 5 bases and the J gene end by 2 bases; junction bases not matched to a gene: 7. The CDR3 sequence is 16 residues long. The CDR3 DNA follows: TGTGCCAGTAGTTCGTGGACAGGGGGCCAACAAGAGACCCAGTACTTC. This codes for CASSSWTGGQQETQYF.

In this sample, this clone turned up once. The CDR3 nucleotides read TGTGCCAGCAGTTTAGGGGACAGACCCCTGTATAGCAATCAGCCCCAGCATTTT. Translating it yields CASSLGDRPLYSNQPQHF. The chain uses TRBV28 and TRBJ1-5; 7 positions match TRBD1. After removal of 2 bases from V and 0 bases from J, the junction contained 10 bases not matched to a gene. CDR3 length equals 18 residues. Germline assignment: CDR1 MDHEN and CDR2 SYDVKM.

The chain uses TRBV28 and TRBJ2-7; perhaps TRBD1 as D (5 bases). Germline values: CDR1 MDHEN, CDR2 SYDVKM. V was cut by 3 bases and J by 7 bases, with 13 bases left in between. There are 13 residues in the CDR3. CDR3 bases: TGTGCCAGCAGTTTCAGGGTCACGGGTGAGCAGTACTTC. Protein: CASSFRVTGEQYF.

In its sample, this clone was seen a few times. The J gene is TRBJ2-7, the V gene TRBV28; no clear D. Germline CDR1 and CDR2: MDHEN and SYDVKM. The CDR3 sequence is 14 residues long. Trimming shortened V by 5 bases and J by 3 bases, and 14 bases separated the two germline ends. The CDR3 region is CASSPSSGFYEQYF. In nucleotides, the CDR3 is TGTGCCAGCAGTCCCTCTTCCGGGTTCTACGAGCAGTACTTC. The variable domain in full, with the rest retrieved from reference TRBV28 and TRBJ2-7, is DVKVTQSSRYLVKRTGEKVFLECVQDMDHENMFWYRQDPGLGLRLIYFSYDVKMKEKGDIPEGYSVSREKKERFSLILESASTNQTSMYLCASSPSSGFYEQYFGPGTRLTVT.

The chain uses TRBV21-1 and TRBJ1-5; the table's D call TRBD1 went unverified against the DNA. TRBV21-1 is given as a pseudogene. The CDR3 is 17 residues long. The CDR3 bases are TGTGCCAGCAGCAAACTTAGGACAGGGCCCCGTGGTGGGCCCCAGCATTTT. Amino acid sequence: CASSKLRTGPRGGPQHF.

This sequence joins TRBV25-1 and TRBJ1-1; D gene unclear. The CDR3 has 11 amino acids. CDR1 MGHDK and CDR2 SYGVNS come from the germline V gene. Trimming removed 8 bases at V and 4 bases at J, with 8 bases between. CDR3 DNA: TGTGCCAGCCAAGTGGGCACTGAAGCTTTCTTT. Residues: CASQVGTEAFF. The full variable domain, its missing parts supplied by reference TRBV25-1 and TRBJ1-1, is EADIYQTPRYLVIGTGKKITLECSQTMGHDKMYWYQQDPGMELHLIHYSYGVNSTEKGDLSSESTVSRIRTEHFPLTLESARPSHTSQYLCASQVGTEAFFGQGTRLTVV.

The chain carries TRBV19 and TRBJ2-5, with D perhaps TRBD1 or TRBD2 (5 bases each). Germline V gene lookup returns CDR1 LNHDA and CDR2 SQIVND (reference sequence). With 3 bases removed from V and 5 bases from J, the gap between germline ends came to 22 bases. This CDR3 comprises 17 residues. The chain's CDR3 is CASSIGASLTDGETQYF. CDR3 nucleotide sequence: TGTGCCAGTAGTATCGGGGCATCCCTTACTGACGGGGAGACCCAGTACTTC.

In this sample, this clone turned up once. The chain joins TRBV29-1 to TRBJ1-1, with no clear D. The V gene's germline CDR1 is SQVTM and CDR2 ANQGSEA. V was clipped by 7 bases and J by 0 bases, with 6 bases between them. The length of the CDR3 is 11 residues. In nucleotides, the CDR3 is TGCAGCGCAATCCTGAACACTGAAGCTTTCTTT. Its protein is CSAILNTEAFF.

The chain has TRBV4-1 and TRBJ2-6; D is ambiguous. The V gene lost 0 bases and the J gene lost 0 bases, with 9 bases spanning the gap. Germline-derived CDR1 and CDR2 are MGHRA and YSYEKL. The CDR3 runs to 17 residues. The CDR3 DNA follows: TGCGCCAGCAGCCAAGAAAGAAGCCTCTCTGGGGCCAACGTCCTGACTTTC. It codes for CASSQERSLSGANVLTF.

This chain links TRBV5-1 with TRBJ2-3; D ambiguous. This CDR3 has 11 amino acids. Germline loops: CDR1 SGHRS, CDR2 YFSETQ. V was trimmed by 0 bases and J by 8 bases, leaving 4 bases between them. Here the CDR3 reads CASSLGGTQYF. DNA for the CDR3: TGCGCCAGCAGCTTGGGCGGTACGCAGTATTTT.